The clone carrying this T cell receptor beta chain turned up a few times. The source of the sample is a study of molecular identifiers for immune sequencing clone quantification. CDR1 and CDR2 (germline): MNHNS, SASEGT. The CDR3 extends over 16 amino acids. Trimming removed 0 bases at V and 3 bases at J, with 13 bases between. TCRdb analysed the PCR reads with MiXCR anew, one entry per CDR3 protein. The profile shows approximately 550,000 distinct CDR3 sequences, about 22% of them singletons. V is TRBV6-1 and J is TRBJ2-3; tentative D call: TRBD1 (6 bases). Material: naive CD8+ T cells from blood, with Jurkat cell RNA spiked in. As to subset: FACS-sorted CD8+CD4-CCR7+CD45RA+ naive T cells. The sequence came from a human donor in good health. Some libraries in this study had Jurkat cell RNA spiked in. The CDR3 loop reads CASSEAKAGVTDTQYF. CDR3 DNA sequence: TGTGCCAGCAGTGAAGCTAAGGCAGGGGTAACAGATACGCAGTATTTT.